The TCR beta chain described here comes from a study of early T cells in non-severe SARS-CoV-2 infection (dated by TCRdb to about 2021). Study-wide context: Bulk RNA from unsorted whole blood was used for TCR sequencing, so alpha and beta chains could not be paired.

What the study reported, not specific to this receptor: VDJdb matching was skewed toward anti-spike CD8 responses, so virus-specific expansions were likely underestimated and private and CD4 specificities were missed.

About this clonotype: Its antigen is currently not known. Compared with germline, one end of the junction differs, possibly owing to a read error.

The receptor library was made with 5' RACE. Sequenced on a NextSeq 500. To correct for sequencing error and PCR bias, the TCR library protocol tagged individual cDNA molecules with unique molecular identifiers. Sequencing covered both TCR alpha and beta chains, and within each sample the abundances of alpha and beta sequences were tightly co-correlated. Regarding the original processing steps: V gene, J gene and CDR3 annotation of TCR sequences was performed with Decombinator V4. TCRs were defined as expanded if a significant change between any two time points was detected under a Poisson model with p below 0.0001. TCR abundances were normalised to the total number of TCRs sequenced per sample and expressed as counts per million. TRAV1-2 paired with TRAJ12, TRAJ20 or TRAJ33 defined MAIT TCRs, while TRAV10 paired with TRAJ18 defined iNKT TCRs. VDJdb, accessed 1 November 2021, was searched for CMV, EBV and SARS-CoV-2 annotated TCRs, excluding TCRs annotated for multiple antigens. In-frame beta chains were kept once TCRdb had trimmed the public reads at Q25 with fastp and called clones with MiXCR. Rows merge per CDR3 protein into single entries with the most common DNA and genes. In this record, the V and J calls reflect TCRdb's handling and not the investigators' own analysis. The sample records 98,000 or so distinct CDR3 sequences, approximately 9.9% of which are singletons. In total, the top ten clones hold 4% to 5.5% of the sample.

The CDR3 runs 14 amino acids, cysteine and phenylalanine included. Only the CDR3 portion is preserved as DNA: 42 bases, with reading frame beginning at the first base. CDR1 and CDR2 (KGHSH, LQKENI) derive from the germline V gene. Set within a cohort of healthcare workers in London, UK, this nested case-control study involved weekly PCR testing of nasopharyngeal swabs along with blood sampling. Between 23 and 31 March 2020, the week of the UK lockdown, healthcare workers were enrolled and then followed up weekly for as long as 16 weeks. The chain couples TRBV18 to TRBJ2-1; TRBD2 lines up with 7 middle nucleotides. The clonotype originates from an adult who was a healthcare worker with PCR-confirmed SARS-CoV-2 infection or an uninfected control (not recorded which). Sequences were obtained from whole blood. The encoded CDR3 is CASSPPAGSSEEFF. At the DNA level, the sequence is TGTGCCAGCTCACCCCCAGCGGGGTCCTCTGAGGAGTTCTTC.